One and the same sample provided the 32 T cell receptor beta chains below, sequenced in a study of cytomegalovirus exposure and HLA in healthy donors. PCR used 60 Vbeta primers and 13 Jbeta primers. This table comes from immunoSEQ multiplex PCR, and its TCRdb copy is limited to in-frame clones, with some not included. Of around 120,000 clones listed, around three quarters are singletons. Sequenced: PBMCs. The origin of the receptors is a woman in her 40s in good health and CMV-seropositive.

The CDR3 region has the DNA TGCGCCAGCAGCTTGGCCTTGGCGGGGCACACAGATACGCAGTATTTT. This translates into CASSLALAGHTDTQYF. The chain recombines TRBV5-1 with TRBJ2-3, with D perhaps matching TRBD2 (6 bases). The CDR3 consists of 16 residues. Per the germline V gene, CDR1 is SGHRS and CDR2 is YFSETQ. V shed 0 bases and J shed 2 bases, with 13 bases lying between them.

The table lists this clone with a few counts. V usage is TRBV29-1 and J usage is TRBJ2-7; TRBD2 matches 9 bases. V dropped 6 bases and J dropped 0; count of bases not matched to a gene: 3. CDR3 size: 13 residues. In germline, CDR1 is SQVTM, CDR2 ANQGSEA. The CDR3: CSVAGGSSYEQYF. The CDR3 nucleotides read TGCAGCGTAGCGGGAGGCAGCTCCTACGAGCAGTACTTC.

CDR3 residues: CASSVQQGQQPQHF. The CDR3 region has the DNA TGTGCCAGCAGTGTTCAACAGGGTCAACAGCCCCAGCATTTT. The V call is TRBV6-1, the J call TRBJ1-5; tentative D call: TRBD1 (6 bases). V lost 4 bases to trimming and J lost 7 bases, with 14 bases between them. This CDR3 is built from 14 residues. Germline CDR1 reads MNHNS; CDR2 reads SASEGT.

This clone was detected only a few times. The chain recombines TRBV10-2 with TRBJ2-1; 9 bases fit TRBD2. The junction had 6 bases not matched to a gene; V was cut back by 4 bases and J by 8 bases. From germline, CDR1 is WSHSY and CDR2 SAAADI. This CDR3 comprises 14 residues. CDR3 sequence: CASSGGGVGDEQFF. CDR3 DNA sequence: TGCGCCAGCAGTGGCGGGGGGGTTGGCGATGAGCAGTTCTTC.

J is TRBJ1-2 and V is TRBV14; D is unclear. Germline CDR1 and CDR2: SGHDN and FVKESK. The CDR3 is made up of 13 amino acids. V lost 4 bases to trimming and J lost 3 bases, with 9 bases between them. The DNA for the CDR3 is TGTGCCAGCAGCCTAGAAGAGTACTATGGCTACACCTTC. Encoded protein: CASSLEEYYGYTF.

This clone was counted a few times. The chain carries TRBV7-2 and TRBJ2-3; 10 bases fit TRBD2. The CDR3 loop spans 13 amino acids. Germline CDR1 is SGHTA and CDR2 is FQGNSA. V gave up 5 bases and J gave up 8 bases; unmatched junction bases: 4. CDR3: CASSPGTSATQYF. The CDR3 nucleotides are TGTGCCAGCAGCCCCGGGACTAGCGCTACGCAGTATTTT.

The rearrangement links TRBV2 to TRBJ2-7, with TRBD1 as a possible D gene (5 bases). The germline CDR1 and CDR2 sequences are SNHLY and FYNNEI. V gave up 6 bases and J gave up 2 bases, with 17 bases separating them. This CDR3 is 15 amino acids long. CDR3 loop: CASRQDSIPPYEQYF. The DNA for the CDR3 is TGTGCCAGCAGACAGGATTCGATCCCCCCCTACGAGCAGTACTTC. Variable domain in full (rest from reference TRBV2 and TRBJ2-7): EPEVTQTPSHQVTQMGQEVILRCVPISNHLYFYWYRQILGQKVEFLVSFYNNEISEKSEIFDDQFSVERPDGSNFTLKIRSTKLEDSAMYFCASRQDSIPPYEQYFGPGTRLTVT.

The chain is built from TRBV5-6 and TRBJ1-6, with 7 bases matching TRBD1. The CDR3 covers 15 residues. Trimming removed 5 bases from V and 4 bases from J; junction bases left unmatched: 6. Germline lookup yields CDR1 SGHDT and CDR2 YYEEEE. In DNA, the CDR3 is TGTGCCAGCAGACCTCGGGACAGATATAATTCACCCCTCCACTTT. Protein product: CASRPRDRYNSPLHF.

The V call is TRBV19, the J call TRBJ1-6; no clear D gene. Germline V gene lookup returns CDR1 LNHDA and CDR2 SQIVND (reference sequence). Trimming took 5 bases from V and 5 from J, leaving 10 bases between them. The CDR3 is 14 amino acids. The CDR3 nucleotides read TGTGCCAGTAGTCGGGTATCCGATAATTCACCCCTCCACTTT. Encoded protein: CASSRVSDNSPLHF. The entire variable domain, with the rest obtained from reference TRBV19 and TRBJ1-6, is as follows: DGGITQSPKYLFRKEGQNVTLSCEQNLNHDAMYWYRQDPGQGLRLIYYSQIVNDFQKGDIAEGYSVSREKKESFPLTVTSAQKNPTAFYLCASSRVSDNSPLHFGNGTRLTVT.

CDR3 nucleotides: TGTGCCAGCAGCTTAGAGAGGGCCTCCTACGAGCAGTACTTC. It specifies CASSLERASYEQYF. The chain recombines TRBV7-9 with TRBJ2-7, with D tentatively TRBD2 (5 bases). CDR3 length equals 14 residues. Per germline, CDR1 SEHNR and CDR2 FQNEAQ (reference sequence). Deletions cut 1 base from V and 0 bases from J, with 7 bases between.

The chain uses TRBV6-5 and TRBJ1-3; D is undetermined. The V end was cut by 5 bases, the J end by 1 base, with 6 bases between. The CDR3 is 13 residues long. CDR1 MNHEY and CDR2 SVGAGI come from the germline V gene. The CDR3 protein is CASSRGSGNTIYF. The CDR3 bases are TGTGCCAGCAGTCGGGGTTCTGGAAACACCATATATTTT.

V usage is TRBV10-3 and J usage is TRBJ2-7, with 9 nucleotides matching TRBD2. J was trimmed by 4 bases and V by 4 bases; bases with no gene match: 5. The CDR3 spans 14 residues. CDR1 and CDR2 from the germline V gene are ENHRY and SYGVKD. As DNA, the CDR3 is TGTGCCATCAGTGTAGCTAGCGGGAAGTACGAGCAGTACTTC. Translated: CAISVASGKYEQYF.

DNA of the CDR3: TGCAGCGTTGAGGGGACAGGGAACTATGGCTACACCTTC. Translated, it gives CSVEGTGNYGYTF. This chain connects TRBV29-1 to TRBJ1-2; 9 bases are shared with TRBD1. The CDR3 spans 13 residues. V lost 3 bases and J lost 2; bases outside the gene matches: 1. Germline assignment: CDR1 SQVTM and CDR2 ANQGSEA.

This clone occurred a few times. The chain links TRBV5-1 to TRBJ2-1; possibly TRBD2 for D (7 bases). V lost 2 bases and J lost 10, with 13 bases in between. Germline assignment: CDR1 SGHRS and CDR2 YFSETQ. CDR3 length equals 13 residues. The CDR3 sequence is CASSFPGGDEQFF. Here the CDR3 DNA reads TGCGCCAGCAGCTTTCCGGGGGGCGACGAGCAGTTCTTC.

The rearrangement links TRBV11-2 to TRBJ2-7, with D possibly matching TRBD2 (5 bases). The CDR3 sequence is 15 residues long. CDR1 and CDR2 from the germline V gene are SGHAT and FQNNGV. V shed 1 base and J shed 5 bases, with 15 bases lying between them. CDR3 protein: CASSLVGSRVDEQYF. DNA for the CDR3: TGTGCCAGCAGCTTAGTTGGCTCGCGGGTGGACGAGCAGTACTTC.

The rearrangement uses TRBV6-1 and TRBJ2-1, with D possibly being TRBD1 (6 bases). The germline gives CDR1 MNHNS, CDR2 SASEGT. Trimming took off 2 bases at V and 11 bases at J, with 16 bases between the two ends. CDR3 size: 14 residues. The CDR3 DNA reads as TGTGCCAGCAGTGAAAAAGCCAAGGGACATCAGCAGTTCTTC. The encoded protein is CASSEKAKGHQQFF.

The chain carries TRBV9 and TRBJ2-1; TRBD2 aligns across 8 bases. Germline CDR1 SGDLS, CDR2 YYNGEE. V lost 0 bases and J lost 3; bases outside the gene matches: 5. The CDR3 contains 16 residues. CDR3 nucleotides: TGTGCCAGCAGCGTAGCAGGTAGCGGGAACTACAATGAGCAGTTCTTC. It encodes CASSVAGSGNYNEQFF. Together with reference TRBV9 and TRBJ2-1, the CDR3 gives the full variable domain: DSGVTQTPKHLITATGQRVTLRCSPRSGDLSVYWYQQSLDQGLQFLIQYYNGEERAKGNILERFSAQQFPDLHSELNLSSLELGDSALYFCASSVAGSGNYNEQFFGPGTRLTVL.

V usage is TRBV2 and J usage is TRBJ2-6, with 9 positions matching TRBD1. Germline V gives CDR1 SNHLY, CDR2 FYNNEI. This CDR3 comprises 16 residues. With 6 bases clipped from V and 1 base from J, the junction kept 4 bases outside the gene matches. CDR3 sequence: CASRQGQGSGANVLTF. The CDR3 coding sequence is TGTGCCAGCAGGCAGGGACAGGGTTCTGGGGCCAACGTCCTGACTTTC.

The CDR3: CASSDRISNQPQHF. For the CDR3, the DNA is TGTGCCAGCTCAGACAGAATTAGCAATCAGCCCCAGCATTTT. The V gene is TRBV18, the J gene TRBJ1-5, with D maybe TRBD1 (5 bases). V lost 5 bases and J lost 0, with 8 bases in between. The CDR3 is 14 amino acids. Germline V gene lookup returns CDR1 KGHSH and CDR2 LQKENI.

The rearrangement links TRBV7-6 to TRBJ2-2, with TRBD2 matching 9 bases. V dropped 1 base and J dropped 4; count of bases not matched to a gene: 4. CDR1 SGHVS and CDR2 FNYEAQ come from the germline V gene. CDR3 size: 16 residues. DNA of the CDR3: TGTGCCAGCAGCTTAGTAGCGGGGGACACCACCGGGGAGCTGTTTTTT. This translates into CASSLVAGDTTGELFF.

V and J are TRBV4-2 and TRBJ2-3, with 16 nucleotides matching TRBD2. The germline V gene encodes CDR1 LGHNA and CDR2 YNFKEQ. J was trimmed by 7 bases and V by 1 base; bases with no gene match: 8. The CDR3 extends over 18 amino acids. The chain's CDR3 is CASSQAPGTSGRGNTQYF. Written as DNA, the CDR3 is TGTGCCAGCAGCCAAGCCCCAGGGACTAGCGGGAGGGGGAATACGCAGTATTTT.

The gene calls are TRBV7-9 and TRBJ2-5; tentative D call: TRBD1 (6 bases). CDR1 and CDR2 (germline): SEHNR, FQNEAQ (reference sequence). V was shortened by 7 bases and J by 5 bases, with 14 bases between the two germline ends. There are 13 residues in the CDR3. Written as DNA, the CDR3 is TGTGCCAGCAAGCGTCAGGGGCAGGAGACCCAGTACTTC. Translating gives CASKRQGQETQYF.

The chain uses TRBV7-2 and TRBJ1-2; 7 nucleotides align to TRBD1. The CDR3 sequence is 13 residues long. V gave up 5 bases and J gave up 4 bases; unmatched junction bases: 4. Germline CDR1 is SGHTA and CDR2 is FQGNSA. The CDR3 DNA is TGTGCCAGCAGCGTACAGGGGAGCTATGGCTACACCTTC. This codes for CASSVQGSYGYTF.

This rearrangement joins TRBV7-2 to TRBJ2-1, with D hard to call. The CDR3 extends over 13 amino acids. Germline V gene data show CDR1 as SGHTA and CDR2 as FQGNSA. Trimming removed 1 base at V and 4 bases at J, with 5 bases between. The CDR3 DNA reads TGTGCCAGCAGCTTAGGGAGTTACAATGAGCAGTTCTTC. It specifies CASSLGSYNEQFF.

This chain joins TRBV9 and TRBJ1-2, with D perhaps matching TRBD1 (5 bases). Germline V gives CDR1 SGDLS, CDR2 YYNGEE. The CDR3 spans 14 residues. Between the trimmed V and J ends, which lost 4 bases and 8 bases, there was a span of 18 bases. The CDR3 DNA reads TGTGCCAGCAGCCCTAGGGGAGGGGCTGCGGGCTACACCTTC. Translation: CASSPRGGAAGYTF.

The chain joins TRBV15 to TRBJ1-1, with unresolved D. V was shortened by 5 bases and J by 1 base, with 14 bases between the two germline ends. There are 15 residues in the CDR3. In germline, CDR1 is LNHNV, CDR2 YYDKDF (reference sequence). CDR3 DNA: TGTGCCACCAGCGATCTCCTCCAGGCGAACACTGAAGCTTTCTTT. It codes for CATSDLLQANTEAFF. Using reference TRBV15 and TRBJ1-1 for the parts outside the CDR3, the full variable domain is DAMVIQNPRYQVTQFGKPVTLSCSQTLNHNVMYWYQQKSSQAPKLLFHYYDKDFNNEADTPDNFQSRRPNTSFCFLDIRSPGLGDTAMYLCATSDLLQANTEAFFGQGTRLTVV.

The chain links TRBV9 to TRBJ2-7; D possibly corresponds to TRBD2 (5 bases). This CDR3 is 14 amino acids long. The germline V gene encodes CDR1 SGDLS and CDR2 YYNGEE. The V and J ends lost 0 bases and 1 base respectively, with 8 bases between them. The CDR3 DNA follows: TGTGCCAGCAGCGTAGGTCGGGATTCCTACGAGCAGTACTTC. Protein sequence: CASSVGRDSYEQYF. Full variable domain (rest looked up from reference TRBV9 and TRBJ2-7): DSGVTQTPKHLITATGQRVTLRCSPRSGDLSVYWYQQSLDQGLQFLIQYYNGEERAKGNILERFSAQQFPDLHSELNLSSLELGDSALYFCASSVGRDSYEQYFGPGTRLTVT.

Only one count was recorded for this clone. The chain carries TRBV4-2 and TRBJ2-7; the match to TRBD1 covers 7 bases. The germline gives CDR1 LGHNA, CDR2 YNFKEQ. Unmatched junction bases numbered 8, after V lost 3 bases and J lost 0 bases. The CDR3 is 16 residues long. CDR3 DNA: TGTGCCAGCAGCCACCACACAGGGGAGAGCTCCTACGAGCAGTACTTC. Encoded protein: CASSHHTGESSYEQYF.

J is TRBJ2-5 and V is TRBV7-6; no definite D call. The tail of the sequence fits TRBJ2-7 better, so the J call may be wrong. CDR1 SGHVS and CDR2 FNYEAQ come from the germline V gene. This CDR3 spans 13 amino acids. The CDR3 loop is CASSFSSSYEQYF. The CDR3 coding sequence is TGTGCCAGCAGCTTCTCGAGCTCCTACGAGCAGTACTTC.

The chain couples TRBV29-1 to TRBJ1-3; weak D call: TRBD1 (6 bases). The CDR3 length is 14 residues. Germline V gene lookup returns CDR1 SQVTM and CDR2 ANQGSEA. The V end was cut by 5 bases, the J end by 6 bases, with 17 bases between. CDR3 in DNA: TGCAGCGTTTCCCCCGGGACATTTCCAAACACCATATATTTT. Translation: CSVSPGTFPNTIYF.

The chain employs TRBV9 and TRBJ1-2, with TRBD1 matching over 9 bases. CDR3 length: 13 residues. The germline V gene encodes CDR1 SGDLS and CDR2 YYNGEE. Unmatched junction bases numbered 4, after V lost 7 bases and J lost 3 bases. The CDR3 sequence: CASVGDRDYGYTF. The DNA of the CDR3 is TGTGCCAGCGTAGGGGACAGGGACTATGGCTACACCTTC.

The rearrangement links TRBV2 to TRBJ2-7, with 8 bases aligning to TRBD1. The CDR3 covers 15 residues. V shed 8 bases and J 0 bases; nucleotides not matched to a gene: 9. Germline V gene lookup returns CDR1 SNHLY and CDR2 FYNNEI. CDR3 nucleotide sequence: TGTGCCAGCCGAGAGGGACAGGCTAACTCCTACGAGCAGTACTTC. It is translated as CASREGQANSYEQYF. Full variable domain (remainder filled in from reference TRBV2 and TRBJ2-7): EPEVTQTPSHQVTQMGQEVILRCVPISNHLYFYWYRQILGQKVEFLVSFYNNEISEKSEIFDDQFSVERPDGSNFTLKIRSTKLEDSAMYFCASREGQANSYEQYFGPGTRLTVT.